The 29 T cell receptor beta chains below were found in one sample sequenced in a study of identical twins. TCRdb ran MiXCR on the 5' RACE reads and lists one entry per CDR3 protein. The sample carries 250,000 or so distinct CDR3 sequences, around 7% recorded once. The sample was also reused in another study, on yellow fever vaccine responses in identical twins.

What was sequenced was memory (CD45RO+) T cells sorted from blood. The receptor source for this set is a woman between 18 and 30 years old in good health.

This clonotype has just a few counts. CDR3 DNA sequence: TGTGCCAGTCGCACTAGCGGGAGGGCCCTCGGTACCGGGGAGCTGTTTTTT. Protein sequence: CASRTSGRALGTGELFF. The chain employs TRBV2 and TRBJ2-2; 13 nucleotides line up with TRBD2. This CDR3 comprises 17 residues. Per germline, CDR1 SNHLY and CDR2 FYNNEI. The junction had 12 bases not matched to a gene; V was cut back by 9 bases and J by 5 bases.

V and J are TRBV20-1 and TRBJ2-3; D remains ambiguous. The CDR3 is 15 residues long. The V gene's germline CDR1 is DFQATT and CDR2 SNEGSKA (reference sequence). The V gene lost 0 bases and the J gene lost 0 bases, with 10 bases spanning the gap. The CDR3 DNA sequence: TGCAGTGCTAGAGATTGGCGGATGAGCACAGATACGCAGTATTTT. Protein sequence: CSARDWRMSTDTQYF.

This clonotype has only a few counts. The chain joins TRBV7-6 to TRBJ2-2, with D possibly called TRBD1 or TRBD2 (6 bases each). CDR3 size: 17 residues. Trimming removed 1 base at V and 5 bases at J, with 17 bases between. The germline CDR1 and CDR2 sequences are SGHVS and FNYEAQ. The CDR3: CASSLVVGGVGTGELFF. DNA for the CDR3: TGTGCCAGCAGCTTAGTGGTCGGGGGCGTGGGGACCGGGGAGCTGTTTTTT.

In its sample, this clonotype was seen many times. The J gene is TRBJ2-1, the V gene TRBV5-5; D gene ambiguous. V was clipped by 0 bases and J by 6 bases, with 13 bases between them. CDR1 and CDR2 (germline): SGHKS, YYEKEE (reference sequence). The CDR3 is made up of 15 amino acids. This CDR3 reads CASSLVGAPLNEQFF. The DNA for the CDR3 is TGTGCCAGCAGCTTGGTTGGCGCCCCACTCAATGAGCAGTTCTTC.

Many counts were recorded for this clonotype. This chain's CDR3 is CASSPMTVNTEAFF. In DNA, the CDR3 is TGTGCCAGCAGCCCCATGACAGTGAACACTGAAGCTTTCTTT. This sequence joins TRBV5-6 and TRBJ1-1, with a weak D call TRBD1 (5 bases). The ends were cut back, 4 bases at V and 0 bases at J, with 10 bases in the middle. CDR3 length: 14 residues. Per germline, CDR1 SGHDT and CDR2 YYEEEE.

This clonotype was detected many times. V gene TRBV28 combines with J gene TRBJ1-1; D is uncertain. Trimming removed 5 bases at V and 1 base at J, with 11 bases between. The CDR3 is 14 residues long. From germline, CDR1 is MDHEN and CDR2 SYDVKM. The CDR3 DNA sequence: TGTGCCAGCAGTCCCCATGCGGGGAACACTGAAGCTTTCTTT. This encodes CASSPHAGNTEAFF.

This clonotype was counted ten times or more. This chain connects TRBV5-1 to TRBJ1-1; maybe TRBD1 (5 bases). Germline V gene lookup returns CDR1 SGHRS and CDR2 YFSETQ. The CDR3 contains 17 residues. V lost 4 bases, J lost 0 bases, and 19 bases lay in between. The CDR3 sequence is CASSPPRGGALNTEAFF. In DNA form, the CDR3 reads TGCGCCAGCAGCCCACCCCGGGGAGGGGCCCTGAACACTGAAGCTTTCTTT.

This clonotype occurred many times. The gene calls are TRBV28 and TRBJ2-1; D is uncertain. V was trimmed by 5 bases and J by 6 bases, leaving 17 bases between them. This CDR3 has 15 residues. CDR1 and CDR2 (germline): MDHEN, SYDVKM. The CDR3 here is CASSINSGPLNEQFF. In nucleotides, the CDR3 is TGTGCCAGCAGTATCAATTCCGGGCCCCTCAATGAGCAGTTCTTC. The full variable domain, with the rest looked up from reference TRBV28 and TRBJ2-1, is DVKVTQSSRYLVKRTGEKVFLECVQDMDHENMFWYRQDPGLGLRLIYFSYDVKMKEKGDIPEGYSVSREKKERFSLILESASTNQTSMYLCASSINSGPLNEQFFGPGTRLTVL.

This chain connects TRBV7-7 to TRBJ2-1, with 11 bases matching TRBD1. The CDR3 extends over 14 amino acids. The germline V gene has CDR1 SSHAT and CDR2 FNYEAQ (reference sequence). V dropped 5 bases and J dropped 10; count of bases not matched to a gene: 7. CDR3: CASSTGQGAREQFF. The CDR3 coding sequence is TGTGCCAGCAGCACCGGACAGGGGGCGAGAGAGCAGTTCTTC.

The genes are TRBV6-5 and TRBJ1-1; D remains ambiguous. CDR1 and CDR2 (germline): MNHEY, SVGAGI. This CDR3 is built from 12 residues. Trimming cost V 0 bases and J 7 bases, with 6 bases left between them. Written as DNA, the CDR3 is TGTGCCAGCAGTTACTCAGGAGGTGAAGCTTTCTTT. This translates into CASSYSGGEAFF.

The V gene is TRBV10-3, the J gene TRBJ1-4; perhaps TRBD1 as D (5 bases). V was cut by 5 bases and J by 8 bases, with 12 bases left in between. The length of the CDR3 is 13 residues. Germline V gene sequence: CDR1 ENHRY, CDR2 SYGVKD. The CDR3 DNA reads TGTGCCATCAGTACAGCAGGGTTCGAAAAACTGTTTTTT. This codes for CAISTAGFEKLFF.

This clonotype was observed many times. This chain connects TRBV4-1 to TRBJ1-3; D remains ambiguous. In germline, CDR1 is MGHRA, CDR2 YSYEKL. The CDR3 length is 16 residues. V was pared by 4 bases and J by 0 bases, with 13 bases between. In DNA form, the CDR3 reads TGCGCCAGCAGCCCTGGAAGTCTAAACTCTGGAAACACCATATATTTT. Its protein is CASSPGSLNSGNTIYF.

This clonotype was recorded many times. The chain couples TRBV20-1 to TRBJ1-2; no clear D. V lost 0 bases and J 2 bases, leaving 10 bases between the germline ends. The CDR3 has 14 residues. Germline values: CDR1 DFQATT, CDR2 SNEGSKA (reference sequence). The CDR3 DNA follows: TGCAGTGCTAGAGACGCAGCGGAGAACTATGGCTACACCTTC. As protein: CSARDAAENYGYTF.

The J gene is TRBJ2-2, the V gene TRBV18, with D uncertain. V lost 2 bases and J lost 2, with 12 bases in between. Germline V lookup: CDR1 KGHSH, CDR2 LQKENI. This CDR3 is built from 16 residues. CDR3 region: CASSPRLQVNTGELFF. CDR3 in DNA: TGTGCCAGCTCACCAAGGCTGCAGGTTAACACCGGGGAGCTGTTTTTT.

This clonotype was seen ten or more times. In DNA, the CDR3 is TGTGCCAGCAGCTTGGGGGTCTCGGGTTCACCCCTCCACTTT. Translated: CASSLGVSGSPLHF. This chain joins TRBV5-6 and TRBJ1-6; no firm D call. The CDR3 is made up of 14 amino acids. The germline V gene has CDR1 SGHDT and CDR2 YYEEEE. Trimming stripped 0 bases from V and 9 bases from J, with 10 bases between.

This clonotype was counted at least ten times. The rearrangement links TRBV20-1 to TRBJ1-5; 8 bases line up with TRBD1. This CDR3 has 14 residues. Germline lookup yields CDR1 DFQATT and CDR2 SNEGSKA (reference sequence). Trimming cost V 2 bases and J 2 bases; bases outside gene matches: 2. In nucleotides, the CDR3 is TGCAGTGCTAGACCGGGACAGGGCAATCAGCCCCAGCATTTT. Amino acid sequence: CSARPGQGNQPQHF.

There are a few counts of this clonotype. V is TRBV10-3 and J is TRBJ2-2; 10 bases match TRBD2. There are 16 residues in the CDR3. CDR1 and CDR2 (germline): ENHRY, SYGVKD. V dropped 8 bases and J dropped 6; count of bases not matched to a gene: 12. The CDR3 DNA follows: TGTGCCATCCGGGCATCTAGCGGGAGTTCGCCCGGGGAGCTGTTTTTT. It is translated as CAIRASSGSSPGELFF.

The V and J genes are TRBV7-9 and TRBJ2-1; 13 bases are shared with TRBD2. The V gene end was trimmed by 0 bases and the J gene end by 4 bases; junction bases not matched to a gene: 3. Germline CDR1 is SEHNR and CDR2 is FQNEAQ (reference sequence). CDR3 size: 17 residues. The CDR3 nucleotides read TGTGCCAGCAGCTTAGCCACTAGCGGGAGGGAGTACAATGAGCAGTTCTTC. This codes for CASSLATSGREYNEQFF.

There are a few counts of this clonotype. This sequence joins TRBV27 and TRBJ1-2; unclear D gene. CDR1 is MNHEY, CDR2 SMNVEV, per germline (reference sequence). V was shortened by 6 bases and J by 4 bases, with 15 bases between the two germline ends. The CDR3 runs 14 residues. This CDR3 is CASSPKGTSYGYTF. In DNA, the CDR3 is TGTGCCAGCAGCCCAAAGGGCACCAGCTATGGCTACACCTTC.

V usage is TRBV12-3 or TRBV12-4 and J usage is TRBJ1-5; D possibly corresponds to TRBD1 (5 bases). V gave up 3 bases and J gave up 1 base, with 13 bases separating them. The CDR3 is 16 residues long. The chain's CDR3 is CASSFGSGTSNQPQHF. CDR3 sequence (DNA): TGTGCCAGCAGTTTTGGGTCGGGGACCAGCAATCAGCCCCAGCATTTT.

This clonotype was counted only a few times. The V call is TRBV11-2, the J call TRBJ1-2; no reliable D call. Germline CDR1 reads SGHAT; CDR2 reads FQNNGV. The CDR3 runs 14 residues. The ends were cut back, 5 bases at V and 4 bases at J, with 14 bases in the middle. The CDR3 sequence is CASSPREDGYGYTF. The DNA for the CDR3 is TGTGCCAGCAGCCCAAGGGAGGACGGCTATGGCTACACCTTC. Combining the CDR3 with reference TRBV11-2 and TRBJ1-2 gives the whole variable domain EAGVAQSPRYKIIEKRQSVAFWCNPISGHATLYWYQQILGQGPKLLIQFQNNGVVDDSQLPKDRFSAERLKGVDSTLKIQPAKLEDSAVYLCASSPREDGYGYTFGSGTRLTVV.

Details on this clonotype: A much bigger clone sits one base away, suggesting this may be a read error. The rearrangement links TRBV3-1 to TRBJ2-2; tentative D call: TRBD2 (6 bases). CDR3 length equals 16 residues. The V gene's germline CDR1 is LGHDT and CDR2 YNNKEL (reference sequence). The CDR3 DNA sequence: TGTGCCCCCGTGGAGGGACCCGCCTCGAACACCTGGGAGCTGTTTTTT. This codes for CAPVEGPASNTWELFF. Filled out from reference TRBV3-1 and TRBJ2-2, the complete variable domain reads DTAVSQTPKYLVTQMGNDKSIKCEQNLGHDTMYWYKQDSKKFLKIMFSYNNKELIINETVPNRFSPKSPDKAHLNLHINSLELGDSAVYFCAPVEGPASNTWELFFGEGSRLTVL.

This clonotype was counted ten times or more. The chain carries TRBV5-1 and TRBJ2-7, with a tentative D call TRBD2 (6 bases). Trimming left V 1 base short and J 1 base short, with 9 bases between. This CDR3 region has 14 residues. The V gene's germline CDR1 is SGHRS and CDR2 YFSETQ. The DNA of the CDR3 is TGCGCCAGCAGCTTGAGGGCGGGGTCCTACGAGCAGTACTTC. It yields the protein CASSLRAGSYEQYF.

This clonotype was counted only a few times. The chain is built from TRBV7-6 and TRBJ2-7; D unresolved. CDR3 length: 16 residues. The germline V gene encodes CDR1 SGHVS and CDR2 FNYEAQ. The V gene lost 5 bases and the J gene lost 0 bases, with 17 bases spanning the gap. CDR3 nucleotide sequence: TGTGCCAGCAGCCCACATAATCGTAGGACCTCCTACGAGCAGTACTTC. It yields the protein CASSPHNRRTSYEQYF.

This chain joins TRBV4-1 and TRBJ1-1; D may be TRBD1 (5 bases). Germline V CDR1 and CDR2: MGHRA, YSYEKL. This CDR3 spans 13 amino acids. The V gene lost 0 bases and the J gene lost 11 bases, with 13 bases spanning the gap. CDR3 protein: CASSQDKGQSAFF. CDR3 coding DNA: TGCGCCAGCAGCCAAGATAAAGGACAATCTGCTTTCTTT.

This rearrangement joins TRBV5-1 to TRBJ1-2; D is possibly TRBD1 (6 bases). The CDR3 consists of 15 residues. Between the trimmed V and J ends, which lost 4 bases and 8 bases, there was a span of 21 bases. The germline CDR1 and CDR2 sequences are SGHRS and YFSETQ. DNA of the CDR3: TGCGCCAGCAGCCCGGGGGGGGGCCCGGAACAGGGCTACACCTTC. Protein sequence: CASSPGGGPEQGYTF.

The chain employs TRBV5-1 and TRBJ2-1; 7 bases fit TRBD2. CDR3 length: 18 residues. Per the germline V gene, CDR1 is SGHRS and CDR2 is YFSETQ. V was clipped by 4 bases and J by 7 bases; unmatched bases: 20. CDR3 bases: TGCGCCAGCAGCCCAATTACCCCTAGCGGTTCGAGTAGGAATGAGCAGTTCTTC. Translation gives CASSPITPSGSSRNEQFF.

This clonotype was observed a handful of times. A much larger clone differs from this one at a single base, so this may be a read error. V and J are TRBV3-1 and TRBJ2-1, with D unresolved. The CDR3 contains 12 residues. Germline V gene data show CDR1 as LGHDT and CDR2 as YNNKEL (reference sequence). V lost 3 bases and J 3 bases, leaving 3 bases between the germline ends. CDR3 bases: TGTGCCAGCAGCCAGGACTACAATGAGCAGTTCTTC. Its translation: CASSQDYNEQFF.

This clonotype appeared a few times. This chain joins TRBV27 and TRBJ1-2; TRBD1 might be the D (6 bases). The germline V gene has CDR1 MNHEY and CDR2 SMNVEV (reference sequence). This CDR3 is 15 amino acids long. Trimming removed 4 bases from V and 2 bases from J, with 14 bases in between. The CDR3 bases are TGTGCCAGCAGTTACAGGGACAAGATAAACTATGGCTACACCTTC. Encoded protein: CASSYRDKINYGYTF.